These 3 T cell receptor beta chains were all obtained from the same sample, sequenced in a study of T cell repertoires in cytomegalovirus infection. TCRdb passed the reads through MiXCR, listing each CDR3 protein once. This table has hundreds of thousands of distinct CDR3 sequences, 33% appearing once. These TCRs' antigens remain unknown. The material sequenced was cultured PBMCs, taken from culture after CMV antigen stimulation. These TCRs come from a human donor in good health (CMV status not recorded). Some clones in this sample may be carry-over from other donors' samples.

CDR3 sequence (DNA): TGTGCCAGCAGTCCTCGGACTAGCGGAGCCTACGAGCAGTACTTC. Translation gives CASSPRTSGAYEQYF. This chain joins TRBV2 and TRBJ2-7; 10 nucleotides align to TRBD2. The CDR3 totals 15 residues. The ends lost 5 bases at V and 2 bases at J; junction bases unmatched: 6. The germline V gene encodes CDR1 SNHLY and CDR2 FYNNEI.

This clonotype was detected a few times. The chain is built from TRBV28 and TRBJ1-5; a weak D match, TRBD1 (5 bases). Germline V gene sequence: CDR1 MDHEN, CDR2 SYDVKM. Trimming removed 6 bases at V and 2 bases at J, with 11 bases between. The CDR3 runs 14 residues. The CDR3 loop is CASSSSRGNQPQHF. The CDR3 DNA follows: TGTGCCAGCAGCTCTAGCAGGGGCAATCAGCCCCAGCATTTT. The full variable domain, rest sourced from reference TRBV28 and TRBJ1-5, is DVKVTQSSRYLVKRTGEKVFLECVQDMDHENMFWYRQDPGLGLRLIYFSYDVKMKEKGDIPEGYSVSREKKERFSLILESASTNQTSMYLCASSSSRGNQPQHFGDGTRLSIL.

This chain joins TRBV6-9 and TRBJ2-7, with D perhaps matching TRBD1 (5 bases). Per the germline V gene, CDR1 is MNHGY and CDR2 is SVAAGI. The CDR3 consists of 13 residues. Trimming pared 3 bases from V and 5 bases from J, leaving 11 bases between. CDR3: CASSYAGNNEQYV. The CDR3 coding sequence is TGTGCCAGCAGTTACGCAGGGAATAACGAGCAGTACGTC.